A single sample is the source of the 2 T cell receptor beta chains below, sequenced in a study of T cells after posttransplantation cyclophosphamide. Profiling relied on immunoSEQ multiplex PCR, and the TCRdb table lists in-frame clones only, not all of them. This sample comprises 30,000 or so clones, none seen once only. The specimen was PBMCs. The receptors were sampled from a woman in her thirties in good health and a related stem cell transplant donor.

This clone was detected only a few times. The V and J genes are TRBV9 and TRBJ1-2; possibly TRBD1 for D (6 bases). The germline V and J ends were trimmed by 2 bases and 0 bases, with 8 bases remaining between them. Germline-derived CDR1 and CDR2 are SGDLS and YYNGEE. This CDR3 comprises 14 residues. The CDR3: CASSVTGTNYGYTF. CDR3 DNA: TGTGCCAGCAGCGTCACAGGGACTAACTATGGCTACACCTTC.

This clone was detected many times. The gene calls are TRBV19 and TRBJ2-1, with D perhaps matching TRBD2 (5 bases). The CDR3 totals 15 residues. Per the germline V gene, CDR1 is LNHDA and CDR2 is SQIVND (reference sequence). V gave up 3 bases and J gave up 8 bases, with 17 bases separating them. The CDR3 DNA is TGTGCCAGTAGTATGGGCCATCTAGCTGGCGATGAGCAGTTCTTC. Its translation: CASSMGHLAGDEQFF.